This T cell receptor (beta chain) was profiled in a study of T cells in Graves' hyperthyroidism and ophthalmopathy (dated by TCRdb to the late 2010s). Some background on the complete study: Peripheral blood was sampled at the time of initial diagnosis, prior to any treatment. The approximately 98 discovery patients were randomly divided into training and test sets at a 7:3 ratio. To identify TCR V-J signatures that set the groups apart, the researchers used a discovery cohort of 95 to 100 patients, made up of 43 with Graves' ophthalmopathy and 57 with stable Graves' hyperthyroidism. The paper describes TCR Vbeta CDR3 sequencing of some 130 peripheral blood samples, made up of roughly 40 ophthalmopathy patients, 70 to 75 hyperthyroidism patients and some 17 progressor patients. In addition, the study compared T-cell repertoires in thyroid tissue and in blood from a handful of Graves' hyperthyroidism patients. After blood sampling, hyperthyroidism patients were treated with methimazole at a starting dose of 30 mg daily, and ophthalmopathy patients were treated with high-dose intravenous methylprednisolone. An independent validation cohort of under 20 hyperthyroidism patients and roughly 16 patients who later progressed to ophthalmopathy tested prospective prediction of ophthalmopathy. Overall study results and their limits: No statistical method was used to fix the sample size in advance, and group allocation was not hidden from the investigators. In cross-validation, a model built on a 13 V-J signature told ophthalmopathy apart from stable hyperthyroidism with approximately 90% sensitivity and roughly 81% specificity, and in testing the same model reached 80%/75%. In validation, the model predicted progression to ophthalmopathy with approximately 69% sensitivity and around 72% specificity, a median of about 6.7 months before onset. Most expanded thyroid clonotypes (frequency above 0.001) were also found in blood, which suggests that blood repertoires may mirror thyroid immune responses.

Amplification of TCR beta CDR3 regions was carried out from RNA transcripts. For the first round of RT-PCR on the TCR CDR3, the HTBI primer set was used together with the Qiagen OneStep RT-PCR kit. Libraries were constructed in a second round of multiplex PCR, after which size selection and purification were carried out. Libraries were sequenced paired-end with 100 bp reads on an Illumina HiSeq2000. Per the original workflow: Raw data were processed with SOAPnuke, discarding reads with adapters, uncalled bases, mean Phred below 15, or no exact constant-primer or identifier match. COPE v1.2.5 was used to merge the high-quality paired reads, and each unique nucleotide sequence was defined as a clonotype. MiTCR v1.1 was used to align clonotypes to the IMGT TRBV, TRBD and TRBJ reference segments. Analysis was restricted to V-J combinations with a frequency above 0.0001, which covered roughly 99% of repertoires. The TCS score was defined as F50 (clonal expansion) divided by E x V (chaos), with BLOSUM62-based TCRdist calculated between CDR3 peptides within each V-J. Welch's t-statistics and random forest reduced several hundred V-J features to 13, which were used in a naive Bayes classifier (R e1071). Thyroid-blood repertoire similarity was quantified with the Morisita-Horn index. TCRdb reworked the public reads: Q25 trimming with fastp, MiXCR clone assembly, productive beta chains retained. Rows are unified per CDR3 protein, each entry keeping the most common DNA and genes. These V and J calls originate from TCRdb's pipeline instead of the authors' own analysis. The sample table records around 720,000 distinct CDR3 sequences; around a third of these occur just once. The top ten clones comprise approximately 31% of the sample.

V is pared back by 2 bases and J by 4 bases, with 8 bases lying between the germline termini. Termini included, the CDR3 measures 13 amino acids. Solely the CDR3 DNA is kept, with 39 bases framed from the first base. As encoded in the germline V gene, CDR1 is MNHEY while CDR2 is SVGAGI. Comments on this clonotype: Its specific antigen is unknown. This clone may be a read error of a much larger clone one base away. Here the CDR3 omits its conserved ending phenylalanine or tryptophan, so a read error is the likely source.

Stable Graves' hyperthyroidism was defined as no progression to ophthalmopathy during 18 months of follow-up. The hyperthyroidism patients were between 18 and 65 years old and newly diagnosed, with a disease duration of less than 2 months. Exclusion was applied to patients with uncontrolled infections, other autoimmune diseases, pregnancy or lactation. Clinical symptoms, serum thyroxine and TRAb, thyroid ultrasound, and orbital computed tomography formed the basis for the diagnoses. Ficoll-Paque density gradient centrifugation was used to isolate PBMCs from approximately 11 ml of fresh peripheral blood. Total RNA was extracted using Trizol reagent, and RNA quality was assessed on an Agilent 2100 Bioanalyzer.

This sequence originates from a woman in her forties with Graves' hyperthyroidism. The rearrangement combines TRBV6-5 with TRBJ1-2, and the D gene may be TRBD1, 5 bases matching. The specimen sequenced was blood. In nucleotides, the sequence is TGTGCCAGCAGTTACCAGGGAGGCTATGGCTACACCCTC. Translated, it reads CASSYQGGYGYTL.